These 26 T cell receptor beta chains originate from one sample sequenced in a study of siplizumab effects on memory and regulatory T cells. Only in-frame clones appear in the TCRdb table, and some are missing; sequencing was by immunoSEQ multiplex PCR. This sample carries over 100,000 clones, about 90% of them seen once, and the ten largest clones take approximately 0.73%. Sequenced: Tregs sorted from blood. The receptors here all came from a human donor in good health.

The chain combines TRBV18 with TRBJ2-2; no definite D call. Trimming removed 4 bases from V and 5 bases from J, with 17 bases in between. Germline V gene sequence: CDR1 KGHSH, CDR2 LQKENI. The CDR3 runs 16 residues. The CDR3 reads CASSLYPAALTGELFF. CDR3 DNA: TGTGCCAGCTCACTGTACCCTGCGGCGTTGACCGGGGAGCTGTTTTTT.

This clone qualifies as medium-sized (0.01 to 0.1%). The J gene is TRBJ2-7, the V gene TRBV6-5; unclear D gene. The CDR3 length is 14 residues. V shed 6 bases and J shed 3 bases, with 15 bases lying between them. CDR1 MNHEY and CDR2 SVGAGI come from the germline V gene. CDR3 protein: CASRRRRTDYEQYF. CDR3 in DNA: TGTGCCAGCAGGCGACGACGGACGGACTACGAGCAGTACTTC.

V usage is TRBV6-1 and J usage is TRBJ2-7, with 7 bases identical to TRBD2. The CDR3 is 15 residues long. The germline CDR1 and CDR2 sequences are MNHNS and SASEGT. J lost 3 bases, V lost 8 bases, and 13 bases had no gene match. In nucleotides, the CDR3 is TGTGCCAGCGCCAACGGGGCGGGAGAGAACTACGAGCAGTACTTC. Translation: CASANGAGENYEQYF.

The J gene is TRBJ1-2, the V gene TRBV12-5, with 8 bases fitting TRBD1. The trim removed 1 base at V and 3 bases at J, leaving 16 bases unmatched. The germline V gene encodes CDR1 LGHNT and CDR2 FRNRAP. The length of the CDR3 is 19 residues. CDR3 nucleotide sequence: TGTGCTAGTGGTTTGGGAGGGGGGACAGGATTCGGGTCCTACTATGGCTACACCTTC. Protein: CASGLGGGTGFGSYYGYTF.

The V gene is TRBV5-1, the J gene TRBJ1-2; D remains unclear. Germline V gene lookup returns CDR1 SGHRS and CDR2 YFSETQ. Between the trimmed V and J ends, which lost 1 base and 6 bases, there was a span of 13 bases. This CDR3 contains 14 residues. CDR3 residues: CASSLQSGIDGYTF. CDR3 nucleotides: TGCGCCAGCAGCTTGCAGTCGGGGATTGATGGCTACACCTTC.

This clone is a singleton in its sample. V gene TRBV6-5 combines with J gene TRBJ2-7; 9 bases map to TRBD2. V lost 0 bases and J lost 4; bases outside the gene matches: 4. The CDR3 extends over 15 amino acids. CDR1 MNHEY and CDR2 SVGAGI come from the germline V gene. CDR3 bases: TGTGCCAGCAGTTACTCGAGAACTAGCGGGTACGAGCAGTACTTC. Translation gives CASSYSRTSGYEQYF.

The sample holds one count of this clone. The chain combines TRBV19 with TRBJ2-5, with 7 bases lining up with TRBD1. The CDR3 has 14 residues. V was pared by 5 bases and J by 5 bases, with 8 bases of the junction left unmatched. The germline V gene encodes CDR1 LNHDA and CDR2 SQIVND (reference sequence). The CDR3 sequence is CASSATGVYETQYF. CDR3 coding DNA: TGTGCCAGTAGTGCTACAGGGGTTTACGAGACCCAGTACTTC.

The chain uses TRBV4-1 and TRBJ2-7; TRBD1 agrees at 9 bases. Germline V lookup: CDR1 MGHRA, CDR2 YSYEKL. V lost 3 bases, J lost 4 bases, and 4 bases stayed unmatched. The CDR3 contains 14 residues. CDR3 loop: CASSQYDRGYEQYF. The CDR3 coding sequence is TGCGCCAGCAGCCAGTACGACAGGGGGTACGAGCAGTACTTC.

V is TRBV18 and J is TRBJ1-4, with 9 bases that match TRBD1. With 7 bases clipped from V and 4 bases from J, the junction kept 7 bases outside the gene matches. This CDR3 region has 15 residues. Germline lookup yields CDR1 KGHSH and CDR2 LQKENI. This CDR3 is CASCSQGAINEKLFF. The CDR3 bases are TGTGCCAGCTGTTCACAGGGGGCGATTAATGAAAAACTGTTTTTT.

The chain uses TRBV2 and TRBJ2-5; D is ambiguous. This CDR3 has 14 amino acids. Germline CDR1 and CDR2: SNHLY and FYNNEI. With 6 bases removed from V and 4 bases from J, the gap between germline ends came to 15 bases. The CDR3 DNA reads as TGTGCCAGCAGGGTAGGTTCGGCCGGAGAGACCCAGTACTTC. Protein sequence: CASRVGSAGETQYF.

The chain recombines TRBV7-2 with TRBJ2-7, with unresolved D. There are 11 residues in the CDR3. V lost 2 bases to trimming and J lost 3 bases, with 2 bases between them. Germline V gives CDR1 SGHTA, CDR2 FQGNSA. CDR3 in DNA: TGTGCCAGCAGCTTATACTACGAGCAGTACTTC. As protein: CASSLYYEQYF.

This CDR3 is CASSIEGGFYNEQFF. Here the CDR3 DNA reads TGTGCCAGTAGTATTGAGGGGGGATTCTACAATGAGCAGTTCTTC. The chain has TRBV19 and TRBJ2-1; TRBD1 or TRBD2 may be the D gene (6 bases each). Between the trimmed V and J ends, which lost 3 bases and 3 bases, there was a span of 12 bases. Germline values: CDR1 LNHDA, CDR2 SQIVND (reference sequence). CDR3 length: 15 amino acids.

The V and J genes are TRBV11-1 and TRBJ2-3; 11 bases fit TRBD2. The length of the CDR3 is 16 residues. From germline, CDR1 is SGHAT and CDR2 FQDESV (reference sequence). J was trimmed by 0 bases and V by 5 bases; bases with no gene match: 4. CDR3: CASSPGLAESTDTQYF. The CDR3 bases are TGTGCCAGCAGCCCGGGACTAGCGGAGAGCACAGATACGCAGTATTTT.

V gene TRBV12-2 combines with J gene TRBJ2-2; the table's D gene call, TRBD1, was not cross checked with the DNA. TRBV12-2 is labeled a pseudogene. The CDR3 totals 15 residues. CDR3 residues: CASRLPTENTGELFF. In nucleotides, the CDR3 is TGTGCAAGTCGCTTGCCGACAGAGAACACCGGGGAGCTGTTTTTT.

The chain is built from TRBV15 and TRBJ1-3; D is unresolved. CDR1 and CDR2 (germline): LNHNV, YYDKDF (reference sequence). Trimming took off 5 bases at V and 0 bases at J, with 14 bases between the two ends. The CDR3 loop spans 16 amino acids. The CDR3 loop reads CATSLRLRNSGNTIYF. The CDR3 DNA reads as TGTGCCACCAGCTTGAGACTGAGGAACTCTGGAAACACCATATATTTT.

This CDR3 is CASSSGAVPGYTF. The CDR3, as DNA: TGTGCCAGCAGCTCGGGGGCAGTGCCTGGCTACACCTTC. The chain carries TRBV7-2 and TRBJ1-2; weak D call: TRBD1 (6 bases). Trimming took off 4 bases at V and 7 bases at J, with 13 bases between the two ends. Germline assignment: CDR1 SGHTA and CDR2 FQGNSA. The CDR3 is 13 residues long.

The chain joins TRBV6-1 to TRBJ1-1; no clear D gene. This CDR3 comprises 10 residues. V lost 7 bases and J 7 bases, leaving 7 bases between the germline ends. Germline values: CDR1 MNHNS, CDR2 SASEGT. CDR3 region: CASTLIEAFF. CDR3 nucleotide sequence: TGTGCCAGCACCCTAATTGAAGCTTTCTTT.

The V gene is TRBV10-3, the J gene TRBJ2-5; D unclear. Germline V lookup: CDR1 ENHRY, CDR2 SYGVKD. Trimming pared 4 bases from V and 2 bases from J, leaving 8 bases between. The CDR3 runs 13 residues. Here the CDR3 DNA reads TGTGCCATCAGTGGACCCCTGCAAGAGACCCAGTACTTC. Translated, it gives CAISGPLQETQYF.

This chain connects TRBV25-1 to TRBJ1-5; D unclear. Germline assignment: CDR1 MGHDK and CDR2 SYGVNS. V gave up 3 bases and J gave up 8 bases, with 14 bases separating them. This CDR3 contains 14 residues. Written as DNA, the CDR3 is TGTGCCAGCAGTGACTCCTTATTTTCAAAGCCCCAGCATTTT. Amino acids: CASSDSLFSKPQHF.

The genes are TRBV2 and TRBJ2-5, with 12 bases lining up with TRBD1. Looked up from germline, CDR1 is SNHLY and CDR2 is FYNNEI. With 3 bases clipped from V and 5 bases from J, the junction kept 10 bases outside the gene matches. CDR3 length: 17 residues. The CDR3 sequence is CASSDFLGTGGLETQYF. For the CDR3, the DNA is TGTGCCAGCAGTGATTTTTTAGGGACAGGGGGCTTGGAGACCCAGTACTTC.

This clone came up once. This sequence joins TRBV19 and TRBJ1-6, with a weak D call TRBD1 (5 bases). CDR1 and CDR2 (germline): LNHDA, SQIVND (reference sequence). With 3 bases removed from V and 9 bases from J, the gap between germline ends came to 12 bases. This CDR3 spans 14 amino acids. CDR3 loop: CASSMGVFSSPLHF. The DNA for the CDR3 is TGTGCCAGTAGTATGGGGGTATTTAGTTCACCCCTCCACTTT.

This clone was detected only a few times. This chain joins TRBV5-1 and TRBJ1-6; 7 positions match TRBD1. This CDR3 region has 15 residues. CDR1 and CDR2 (germline): SGHRS, YFSETQ. The V gene end was trimmed by 1 base and the J gene end by 6 bases; junction bases not matched to a gene: 4. The CDR3 protein is CASSLSGQLNSPLHF. CDR3 DNA: TGCGCCAGCAGCTTGTCGGGACAGCTTAATTCACCCCTCCACTTT.

The genes are TRBV10-3 and TRBJ2-5; a weak D match, TRBD1 (6 bases). Trimming removed 3 bases from V and 5 bases from J, with 13 bases in between. The V gene's germline CDR1 is ENHRY and CDR2 SYGVKD. The CDR3 is 14 amino acids. DNA of the CDR3: TGTGCCATCAGTGAAGGCAGGGGATTCGAGACCCAGTACTTC. The encoded protein is CAISEGRGFETQYF.

V is TRBV5-1 and J is TRBJ1-1, with D tentatively TRBD1 (6 bases). This CDR3 has 16 amino acids. V was cut by 1 base and J by 2 bases, with 15 bases left in between. Germline CDR1 SGHRS, CDR2 YFSETQ. As DNA, the CDR3 is TGCGCCAGCAGCTTGACGACAGGACAACTAAACACTGAAGCTTTCTTT. Translation: CASSLTTGQLNTEAFF.

The chain recombines TRBV6-1 with TRBJ2-1; D unresolved. V was cut by 0 bases and J by 9 bases, with 15 bases left in between. The CDR3 loop spans 15 amino acids. Germline V lookup: CDR1 MNHNS, CDR2 SASEGT. The DNA of the CDR3 is TGTGCCAGCAGTGAAGCGCCATCCCAGTACCGTGAGCAGTTCTTC. It specifies CASSEAPSQYREQFF.

This chain links TRBV27 with TRBJ2-7; D is possibly TRBD2 (5 bases). CDR1 and CDR2 (germline): MNHEY, SMNVEV (reference sequence). The CDR3 is made up of 13 amino acids. V was trimmed by 1 base and J by 6 bases, leaving 10 bases between them. For the CDR3, the DNA is TGTGCCAGCAGTTTATTTGGCAGCGGCGAGCAGTACTTC. Translation: CASSLFGSGEQYF.